Following are 30 T cell receptor beta chains from one sample sequenced in a study of blood T cell repertoires in COVID-19. Method: immunoSEQ multiplex PCR; TCRdb's copy keeps in-frame clones and lacks some. This table holds 200,000 to 250,000 clones, 60% to 85% found once. What was sequenced was peripheral blood. These receptors came from a woman between 70 and 85 years old with acute or convalescent COVID-19.

This clone was detected a few times. V usage is TRBV2 and J usage is TRBJ2-3; maybe TRBD2 (6 bases). Germline values: CDR1 SNHLY, CDR2 FYNNEI. CDR3 size: 15 residues. V shed 0 bases and J shed 4 bases, with 11 bases lying between them. The CDR3 nucleotides are TGTGCCAGCAGTGAAGCAGTACTAGCAGCAGATACGCAGTATTTT. It translates to CASSEAVLAADTQYF.

In this sample, this clone turned up a few times. The chain joins TRBV29-1 to TRBJ1-3, with D possibly being TRBD1 (6 bases). Germline lookup yields CDR1 SQVTM and CDR2 ANQGSEA. CDR3 size: 14 residues. Trimming cost V 3 bases and J 0 bases, with 9 bases left between them. In DNA, the CDR3 is TGCAGCGTTGATAGCAGGGGCTCTGGAAACACCATATATTTT. This codes for CSVDSRGSGNTIYF.

The chain employs TRBV12-3 or TRBV12-4 and TRBJ1-4, with D unresolved. The ends were cut back, 0 bases at V and 6 bases at J, with 2 bases in the middle. The CDR3 has 12 residues. CDR3 residues: CASSLADEKLFF. The CDR3 DNA reads TGTGCCAGCAGTTTAGCCGATGAAAAACTGTTTTTT.

J is TRBJ2-1 and V is TRBV5-5, with 7 positions matching TRBD1. The germline V gene has CDR1 SGHKS and CDR2 YYEKEE (reference sequence). The V gene end was trimmed by 1 base and the J gene end by 8 bases; junction bases not matched to a gene: 3. The CDR3 is 13 residues long. The CDR3 sequence is CASSLNRGDEQFF. The DNA of the CDR3 is TGTGCCAGCAGCTTGAACAGGGGCGATGAGCAGTTCTTC.

The sample holds one count of this clone. The chain couples TRBV2 to TRBJ1-6, with D perhaps matching TRBD1 (5 bases). Germline V gives CDR1 SNHLY, CDR2 FYNNEI. This CDR3 is 17 amino acids long. Trimming removed 6 bases from V and 7 bases from J, with 22 bases in between. The CDR3 coding sequence is TGTGCCAGCAGGGATAGGGGCCGGGGACTCTACAATTCACCCCTCCACTTT. Translation: CASRDRGRGLYNSPLHF.

V is TRBV30 and J is TRBJ2-3; 9 positions agree with TRBD1. This CDR3 is built from 16 residues. V was clipped by 0 bases and J by 6 bases; unmatched bases: 10. Germline-derived CDR1 and CDR2 are GTSNPN and SVGIG (reference sequence). CDR3: CAWSVGSGTGWDTQYF. The CDR3 bases are TGTGCCTGGAGTGTAGGTTCCGGGACAGGGTGGGATACGCAGTATTTT.

This clone has just a few counts. This chain connects TRBV6-2 or TRBV6-3 to TRBJ1-2, with a weak D call TRBD1 (6 bases). This CDR3 comprises 15 residues. Germline V gives CDR1 MNHEY, CDR2 SVGEGT. Deletions cut 0 bases from V and 4 bases from J, with 12 bases between. CDR3 sequence: CASSYSGQLFYGYTF. CDR3 sequence (DNA): TGTGCCAGCAGTTACTCTGGACAGCTATTCTATGGCTACACCTTC.

The V call is TRBV2, the J call TRBJ2-1, with TRBD1 matching 7 bases. This CDR3 spans 14 amino acids. With V trimmed by 5 bases and J by 5 bases, 6 bases remained unmatched. Germline V gene lookup returns CDR1 SNHLY and CDR2 FYNNEI. In nucleotides, the CDR3 is TGTGCCAGCAGTCCACGGACAGGTAACAATGAGCAGTTCTTC. Its translation: CASSPRTGNNEQFF.

The chain combines TRBV10-1 with TRBJ2-5; TRBD1 might be the D (6 bases). CDR1 and CDR2 from the germline V gene are WNHNN and SYGVQD (reference sequence). V was cut by 6 bases and J by 1 base, with 9 bases left in between. The CDR3 is 13 residues long. CDR3 bases: TGCGCCAGCAGGGACAGAAGCCAAGAGACCCAGTACTTC. Protein sequence: CASRDRSQETQYF.

The chain recombines TRBV29-1 with TRBJ1-2; tentative D call: TRBD1 (6 bases). CDR1 and CDR2 from the germline V gene are SQVTM and ANQGSEA. V shed 5 bases and J shed 2 bases, with 12 bases lying between them. This CDR3 contains 13 residues. CDR3 residues: CSVPQGNNYGYTF. The CDR3 DNA reads as TGCAGCGTTCCCCAGGGGAACAACTATGGCTACACCTTC.

This clone was seen just once. The chain recombines TRBV6-4 with TRBJ2-1, with 9 bases lining up with TRBD2. This CDR3 is built from 18 residues. The germline V gene has CDR1 MRHNA and CDR2 SNTAGT. V was pared by 2 bases and J by 0 bases, with 8 bases of the junction left unmatched. The DNA for the CDR3 is TGTGCCAGCAGTGACCGGGCTAGCGGGGTGAGCTCCTACAATGAGCAGTTCTTC. Translated, it gives CASSDRASGVSSYNEQFF.

This chain joins TRBV25-1 and TRBJ1-6; D gene uncertain. V lost 6 bases and J lost 6, with 9 bases in between. Germline CDR1 and CDR2: MGHDK and SYGVNS. The CDR3 contains 13 residues. In DNA form, the CDR3 reads TGTGCCAGCAGAACTAGTAGTAATTCACCCCTCCACTTT. Translation gives CASRTSSNSPLHF.

The V gene is TRBV25-1, the J gene TRBJ2-2; tentative D call: TRBD1 (5 bases). V dropped 0 bases and J dropped 6 bases, with 14 bases sitting between them. Germline CDR1 is MGHDK and CDR2 is SYGVNS. The CDR3 has 16 amino acids. The CDR3 bases are TGTGCCAGCAGTGAATATAGATCAGGGCAAGCCGGGGAGCTGTTTTTT. This encodes CASSEYRSGQAGELFF.

V usage is TRBV5-1 and J usage is TRBJ2-3; TRBD2 aligns across 14 bases. From germline, CDR1 is SGHRS and CDR2 YFSETQ. Trimming took 4 bases from V and 4 from J; bases not matched to a gene: 8. This CDR3 is built from 17 residues. DNA for the CDR3: TGCGCCAGCAGCCCGGGACTAGCGGGGGCGGCGGCAGATACGCAGTATTTT. Its translation is CASSPGLAGAAADTQYF.

This chain links TRBV18 with TRBJ1-4; TRBD1 is a possible D gene (6 bases). The CDR3 loop spans 17 amino acids. Germline V gene lookup returns CDR1 KGHSH and CDR2 LQKENI. V was pared by 5 bases and J by 0 bases, with 16 bases between. CDR3 sequence: CASSIQGTSATNEKLFF. The CDR3 DNA reads as TGTGCCAGCTCAATACAGGGAACTTCTGCAACTAATGAAAAACTGTTTTTT.

The chain carries TRBV2 and TRBJ2-3; 7 bases line up with TRBD2. This CDR3 has 16 residues. Trimming removed 4 bases from V and 1 base from J; junction bases left unmatched: 8. CDR1 and CDR2 from the germline V gene are SNHLY and FYNNEI. The CDR3 sequence is CASSVLSGAGTDTQYF. CDR3 nucleotides: TGTGCCAGCAGTGTATTAAGCGGGGCCGGCACAGATACGCAGTATTTT.

The chain joins TRBV10-3 to TRBJ2-2; weak D call: TRBD2 (5 bases). The CDR3 runs 14 residues. Trimming removed 3 bases from V and 5 bases from J, with 10 bases in between. Germline loops: CDR1 ENHRY, CDR2 SYGVKD. In DNA, the CDR3 is TGTGCCATCAGTGATCCTAGGGAGACCGGGGAGCTGTTTTTT. Protein product: CAISDPRETGELFF.

The genes are TRBV4-3 and TRBJ2-7; no firm D call. The CDR3 is made up of 16 amino acids. Germline CDR1 LGHNA, CDR2 YSLEER. Trimming removed 0 bases at V and 3 bases at J, with 15 bases between. CDR3: CASSQDKKERFYEQYF. For the CDR3, the DNA is TGCGCCAGCAGCCAAGATAAGAAGGAGCGTTTCTACGAGCAGTACTTC.

This chain links TRBV6-2 or TRBV6-3 with TRBJ2-7; tentative D call: TRBD1 (6 bases). Trimming cost V 4 bases and J 2 bases, with 12 bases left between them. The CDR3 contains 14 residues. Germline CDR1 and CDR2: MNHEY and SVGEGT. CDR3 sequence (DNA): TGTGCCAGCAGTTTGGTCAGGGGAACCTACGAGCAGTACTTC. Protein: CASSLVRGTYEQYF.

The chain has TRBV7-9 and TRBJ2-3, with 7 bases that match TRBD1. The germline V gene encodes CDR1 SEHNR and CDR2 FQNEAQ (reference sequence). The CDR3 sequence is 16 residues long. V lost 5 bases, J lost 0 bases, and 8 bases stayed unmatched. The CDR3 region has the DNA TGTGCCAGCAGCCCCGGGACAGCCACTAGCACAGATACGCAGTATTTT. Translation: CASSPGTATSTDTQYF.

This clone was seen only a few times. The identical CDR3 is also encoded by other nucleotide sequences in the sample. The chain is built from TRBV10-1 and TRBJ2-3; TRBD1 aligns across 7 bases. CDR1 and CDR2 from the germline V gene are WNHNN and SYGVQD (reference sequence). CDR3 length equals 15 residues. J lost 0 bases, V lost 2 bases, and 2 bases had no gene match. DNA of the CDR3: TGCGCCAGCAGTGAGGGGACAGCTAGCACAGATACGCAGTATTTT. Residues: CASSEGTASTDTQYF.

This chain uses TRBV6-5 with TRBJ1-1, with D possibly being TRBD1 (5 bases). The CDR3 runs 15 residues. CDR1 is MNHEY, CDR2 SVGAGI, per germline. The V and J ends lost 8 bases and 0 bases respectively, with 16 bases between them. CDR3 residues: CASSIRGLMNTEAFF. In DNA, the CDR3 is TGTGCCAGCTCTATAAGGGGCTTGATGAACACTGAAGCTTTCTTT.

The chain links TRBV19 to TRBJ1-5; tentative D call: TRBD1 (5 bases). This CDR3 has 15 amino acids. Per the germline V gene, CDR1 is LNHDA and CDR2 is SQIVND (reference sequence). The V and J ends lost 5 bases and 7 bases respectively, with 18 bases between them. CDR3 in amino acids: CASSSDLGGLQPQHF. For the CDR3, the DNA is TGTGCCAGTAGTTCGGATTTGGGGGGATTACAGCCCCAGCATTTT.

This clone has a handful of counts. V is TRBV15 and J is TRBJ2-7; the D gene is possibly TRBD2 (5 bases). The CDR3 has 15 amino acids. Trimming removed 5 bases from V and 2 bases from J, with 16 bases in between. CDR1 is LNHNV and CDR2 is YYDKDF in the germline V gene (reference sequence). Written as DNA, the CDR3 is TGTGCCACCAGCCTCCAGACCGGGATCCCCTACGAGCAGTACTTC. It is translated as CATSLQTGIPYEQYF.

The sample holds a few counts of this clone. The J gene is TRBJ2-4, the V gene TRBV15; 10 bases line up with TRBD2. CDR3 length equals 16 residues. Germline-derived CDR1 and CDR2 are LNHNV and YYDKDF (reference sequence). Unmatched junction bases numbered 7, after V lost 0 bases and J lost 8 bases. CDR3 in DNA: TGTGCCACCAGCAGAGATCACAGGACTAGCGGACACATTCAGTACTTC. Its translation is CATSRDHRTSGHIQYF.

The chain is built from TRBV2 and TRBJ2-3; the D gene is possibly TRBD2 (6 bases). CDR3 length: 15 residues. Trimming removed 7 bases from V and 9 bases from J, with 23 bases in between. Per the germline V gene, CDR1 is SNHLY and CDR2 is FYNNEI. In nucleotides, the CDR3 is TGTGCCAGCAAACTGACCGGGACTGAATATAGGACGCAGTATTTT. As protein: CASKLTGTEYRTQYF.

The V and J genes are TRBV7-9 and TRBJ2-3; 10 bases map to TRBD1. Per the germline V gene, CDR1 is SEHNR and CDR2 is FQNEAQ (reference sequence). The CDR3 sequence is 16 residues long. V lost 5 bases to trimming and J lost 4 bases; unmatched junction nucleotides: 9. The CDR3 DNA sequence: TGTGCCAGCAGCAAACGACAGGGGGCATCGGCAGATACGCAGTATTTT. This sequence encodes CASSKRQGASADTQYF. The full variable domain, in which reference TRBV7-9 and TRBJ2-3 provide the parts outside the CDR3, is DTGVSQNPRHKITKRGQNVTFRCDPISEHNRLYWYRQTLGQGPEFLTYFQNEAQLEKSRLLSDRFSAERPKGSFSTLEIQRTEQGDSAMYLCASSKRQGASADTQYFGPGTRLTVL.

The chain has TRBV5-1 and TRBJ1-1, with D possibly TRBD1 on 6 matching bases. CDR1 is SGHRS, CDR2 YFSETQ, per germline. Trimming left V 4 bases short and J 3 bases short, with 10 bases between. The CDR3 length is 13 residues. Here the CDR3 reads CASSRQDYTEAFF. The CDR3 DNA reads TGCGCCAGCAGCAGACAGGATTACACTGAAGCTTTCTTT. Supplemented by reference TRBV5-1 and TRBJ1-1, the full variable domain reads KAGVTQTPRYLIKTRGQQVTLSCSPISGHRSVSWYQQTPGQGLQFLFEYFSETQRNKGNFPGRFSGRQFSNSRSEMNVSTLELGDSALYLCASSRQDYTEAFFGQGTRLTVV.

The chain couples TRBV18 to TRBJ1-5; possibly TRBD1 for D (6 bases). CDR3 length: 17 residues. Trimming took off 2 bases at V and 1 base at J, with 15 bases between the two ends. Germline values: CDR1 KGHSH, CDR2 LQKENI. CDR3 sequence: CASSPNMGTTSNQPQHF. The CDR3 bases are TGTGCCAGCTCACCAAACATGGGGACAACAAGCAATCAGCCCCAGCATTTT.

V and J are TRBV24-1 and TRBJ1-2; 11 bases are a match to TRBD1. Germline lookup yields CDR1 KGHDR and CDR2 SFDVKD. V lost 4 bases to trimming and J lost 2 bases; unmatched junction nucleotides: 8. This CDR3 is built from 17 residues. The CDR3 sequence is CATSDQGTGGINYGYTF. The CDR3 region has the DNA TGTGCCACCAGTGACCAGGGGACAGGGGGAATCAACTATGGCTACACCTTC.